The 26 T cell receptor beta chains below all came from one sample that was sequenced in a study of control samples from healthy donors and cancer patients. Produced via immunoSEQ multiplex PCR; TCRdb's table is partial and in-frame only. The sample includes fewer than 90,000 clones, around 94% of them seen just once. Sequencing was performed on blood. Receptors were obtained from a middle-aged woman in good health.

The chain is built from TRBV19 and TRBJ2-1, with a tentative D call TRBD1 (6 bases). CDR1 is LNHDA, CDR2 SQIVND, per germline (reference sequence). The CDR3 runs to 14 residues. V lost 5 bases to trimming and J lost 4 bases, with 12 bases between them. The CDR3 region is CASSSGGQYNEQFF. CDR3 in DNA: TGTGCCAGTAGTTCCGGCGGACAGTACAATGAGCAGTTCTTC.

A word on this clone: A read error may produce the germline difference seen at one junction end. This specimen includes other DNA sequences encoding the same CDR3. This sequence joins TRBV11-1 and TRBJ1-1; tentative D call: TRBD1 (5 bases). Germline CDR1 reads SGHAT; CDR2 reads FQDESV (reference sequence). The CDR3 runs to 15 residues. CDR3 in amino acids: CASSPGLGGNTEAFF. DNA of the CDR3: TGTGCCAGCAGCCCGGGCCTCGGGGGTAACACTGAGGCTTTCTTT.

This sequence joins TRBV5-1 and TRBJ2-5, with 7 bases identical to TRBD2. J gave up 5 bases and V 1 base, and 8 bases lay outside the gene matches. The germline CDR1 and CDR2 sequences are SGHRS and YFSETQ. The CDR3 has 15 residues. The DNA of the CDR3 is TGCGCCAGCAGCTTGACCGGGGGGTCGGGGGAGACCCAGTACTTC. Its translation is CASSLTGGSGETQYF.

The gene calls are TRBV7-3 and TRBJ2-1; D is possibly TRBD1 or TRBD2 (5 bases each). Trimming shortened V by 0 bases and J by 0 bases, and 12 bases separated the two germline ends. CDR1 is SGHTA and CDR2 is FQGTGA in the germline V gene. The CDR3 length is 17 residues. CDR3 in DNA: TGTGCCAGCAGCTTAACGGGGACGAGAAGCTCCTACAATGAGCAGTTCTTC. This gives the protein CASSLTGTRSSYNEQFF.

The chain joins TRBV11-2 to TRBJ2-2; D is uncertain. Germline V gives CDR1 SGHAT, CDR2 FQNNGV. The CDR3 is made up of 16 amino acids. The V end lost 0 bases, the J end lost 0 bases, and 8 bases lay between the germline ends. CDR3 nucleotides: TGTGCCAGCAGCTTAGAACGGACCGCGAACACCGGGGAGCTGTTTTTT. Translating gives CASSLERTANTGELFF.

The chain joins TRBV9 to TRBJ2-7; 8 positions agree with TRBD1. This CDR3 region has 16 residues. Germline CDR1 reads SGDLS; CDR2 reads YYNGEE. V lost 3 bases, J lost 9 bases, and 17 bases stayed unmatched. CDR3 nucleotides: TGTGCCAGCAGCGGCTCTCAGGGGGCTCCCATCGGCGGGCAGTACTTC. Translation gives CASSGSQGAPIGGQYF. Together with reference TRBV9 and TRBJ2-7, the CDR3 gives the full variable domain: DSGVTQTPKHLITATGQRVTLRCSPRSGDLSVYWYQQSLDQGLQFLIQYYNGEERAKGNILERFSAQQFPDLHSELNLSSLELGDSALYFCASSGSQGAPIGGQYFGPGTRLTVT.

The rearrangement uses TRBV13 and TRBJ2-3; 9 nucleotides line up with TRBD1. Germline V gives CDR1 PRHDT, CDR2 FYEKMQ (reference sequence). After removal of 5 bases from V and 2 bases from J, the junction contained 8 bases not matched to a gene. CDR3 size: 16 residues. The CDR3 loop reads CASSTRQGGLTDTQYF. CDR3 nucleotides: TGTGCCAGCAGCACCCGACAGGGGGGGCTCACAGATACGCAGTATTTT.

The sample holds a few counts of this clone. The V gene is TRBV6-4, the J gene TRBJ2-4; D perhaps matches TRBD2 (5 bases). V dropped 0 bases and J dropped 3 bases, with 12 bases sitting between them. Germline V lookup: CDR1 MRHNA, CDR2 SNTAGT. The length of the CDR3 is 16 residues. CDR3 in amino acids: CASSDSTGDGKNIQYF. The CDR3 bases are TGTGCCAGCAGTGACTCGACCGGGGATGGCAAAAACATTCAGTACTTC.

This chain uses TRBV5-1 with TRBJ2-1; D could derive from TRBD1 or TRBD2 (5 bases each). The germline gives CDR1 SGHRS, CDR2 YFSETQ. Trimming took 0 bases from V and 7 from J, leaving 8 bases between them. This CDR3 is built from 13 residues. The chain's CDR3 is CASSLDRTNEQFF. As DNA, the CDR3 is TGCGCCAGCAGCTTGGACAGGACTAATGAGCAGTTCTTC.

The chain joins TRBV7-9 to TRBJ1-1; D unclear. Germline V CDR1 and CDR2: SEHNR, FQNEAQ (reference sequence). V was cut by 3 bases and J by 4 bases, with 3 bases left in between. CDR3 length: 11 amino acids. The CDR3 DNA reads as TGTGCCAGCAGCTTCGGCACTGAAGCTTTCTTT. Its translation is CASSFGTEAFF.

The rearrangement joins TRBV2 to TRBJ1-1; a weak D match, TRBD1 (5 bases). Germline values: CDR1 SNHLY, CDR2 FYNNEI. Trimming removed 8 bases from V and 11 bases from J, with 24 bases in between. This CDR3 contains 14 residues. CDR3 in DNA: TGTGCCAGCTCGACTCGGGGAGGGGTGTCCGTGGCTTTCTTT. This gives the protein CASSTRGGVSVAFF.

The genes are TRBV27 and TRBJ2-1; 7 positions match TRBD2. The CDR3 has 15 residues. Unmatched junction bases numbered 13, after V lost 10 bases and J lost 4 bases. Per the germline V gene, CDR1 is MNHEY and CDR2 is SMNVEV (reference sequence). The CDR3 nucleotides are TGTGCCAACGCGGACCGGGACTACCGATACAATGAGCAGTTCTTC. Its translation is CANADRDYRYNEQFF.

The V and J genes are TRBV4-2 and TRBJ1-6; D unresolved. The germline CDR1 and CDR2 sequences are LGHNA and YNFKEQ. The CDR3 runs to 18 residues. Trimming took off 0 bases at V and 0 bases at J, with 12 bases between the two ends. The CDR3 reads CASSQEPSSSSYNSPLHF. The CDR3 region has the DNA TGTGCCAGCAGCCAAGAGCCCAGCTCCAGCTCCTATAATTCACCCCTCCACTTT.

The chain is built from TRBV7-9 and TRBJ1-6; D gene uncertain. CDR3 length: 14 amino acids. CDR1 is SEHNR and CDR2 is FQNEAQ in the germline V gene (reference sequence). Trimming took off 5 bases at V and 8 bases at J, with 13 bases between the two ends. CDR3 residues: CASSRHSGDSPLHF. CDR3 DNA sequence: TGTGCCAGCAGCCGACACTCTGGGGATTCACCCCTCCACTTT.

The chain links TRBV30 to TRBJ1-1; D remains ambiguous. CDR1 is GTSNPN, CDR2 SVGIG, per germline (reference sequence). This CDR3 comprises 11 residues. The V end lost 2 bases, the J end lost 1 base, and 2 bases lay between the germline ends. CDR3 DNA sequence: TGTGCCTGGAGTCGGAACACTGAAGCTTTCTTT. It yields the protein CAWSRNTEAFF.

The CDR3 spells CASSLVSGSNEKLFF. CDR3 DNA sequence: TGCGCCAGCAGCTTGGTTTCAGGGTCTAATGAAAAACTGTTTTTT. The chain is built from TRBV5-1 and TRBJ1-4; the D gene is possibly TRBD1 (5 bases). The ends were cut back, 0 bases at V and 3 bases at J, with 9 bases in the middle. The CDR3 spans 15 residues. CDR1 and CDR2 (germline): SGHRS, YFSETQ.

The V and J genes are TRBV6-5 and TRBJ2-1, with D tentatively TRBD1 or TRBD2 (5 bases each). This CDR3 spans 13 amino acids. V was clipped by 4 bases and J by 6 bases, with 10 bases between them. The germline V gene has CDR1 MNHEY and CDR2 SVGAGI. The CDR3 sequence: CASSFRDGNEQFF. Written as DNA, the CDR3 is TGTGCCAGCAGTTTCCGGGACGGCAATGAGCAGTTCTTC.

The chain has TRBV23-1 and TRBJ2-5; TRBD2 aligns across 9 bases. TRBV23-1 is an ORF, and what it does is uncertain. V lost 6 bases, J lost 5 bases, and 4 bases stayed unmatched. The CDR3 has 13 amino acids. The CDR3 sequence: CASSLLAGETQYF. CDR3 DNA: TGCGCCAGCAGCCTTCTAGCGGGGGAGACCCAGTACTTC.

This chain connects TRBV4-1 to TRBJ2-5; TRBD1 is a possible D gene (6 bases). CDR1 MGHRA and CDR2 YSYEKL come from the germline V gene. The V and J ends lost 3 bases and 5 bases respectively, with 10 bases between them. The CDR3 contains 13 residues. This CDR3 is CASSHSGEETQYF. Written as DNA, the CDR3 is TGCGCCAGCAGCCACTCAGGGGAGGAGACCCAGTACTTC.

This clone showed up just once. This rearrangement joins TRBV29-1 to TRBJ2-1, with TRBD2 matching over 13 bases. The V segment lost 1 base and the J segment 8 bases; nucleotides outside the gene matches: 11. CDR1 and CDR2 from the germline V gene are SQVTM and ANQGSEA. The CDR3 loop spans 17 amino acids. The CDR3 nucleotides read TGCAGCGTTGAAGGGACGGGACTAGCGGGGAGAGACGATGAGCAGTTCTTC. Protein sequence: CSVEGTGLAGRDDEQFF.

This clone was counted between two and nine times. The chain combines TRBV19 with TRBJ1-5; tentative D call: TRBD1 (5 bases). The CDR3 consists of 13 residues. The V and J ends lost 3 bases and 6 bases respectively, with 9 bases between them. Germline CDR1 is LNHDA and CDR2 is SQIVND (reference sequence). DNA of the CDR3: TGTGCCAGTAGTATCGAGGGGAGTCAGCCCCAGCATTTT. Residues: CASSIEGSQPQHF.

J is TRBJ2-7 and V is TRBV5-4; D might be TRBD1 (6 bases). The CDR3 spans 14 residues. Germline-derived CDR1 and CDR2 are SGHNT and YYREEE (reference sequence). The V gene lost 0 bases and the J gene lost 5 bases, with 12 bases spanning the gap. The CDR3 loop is CASSLELAGDEQYF. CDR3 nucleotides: TGTGCCAGCAGCTTGGAATTGGCAGGGGACGAGCAGTACTTC.

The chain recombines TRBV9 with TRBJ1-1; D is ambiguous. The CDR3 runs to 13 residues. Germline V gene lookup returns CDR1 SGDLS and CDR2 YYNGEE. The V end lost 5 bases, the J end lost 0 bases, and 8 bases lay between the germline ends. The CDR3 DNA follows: TGTGCCAGCAGTGGAGATCTGAACACTGAAGCTTTCTTT. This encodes CASSGDLNTEAFF.

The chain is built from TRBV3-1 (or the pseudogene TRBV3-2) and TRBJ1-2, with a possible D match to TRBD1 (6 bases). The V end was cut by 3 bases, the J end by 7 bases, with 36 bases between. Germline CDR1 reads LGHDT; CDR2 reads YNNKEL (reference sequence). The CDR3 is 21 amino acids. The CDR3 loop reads CASSHTITTGQGLGLGCGYTF. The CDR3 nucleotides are TGTGCCAGCAGCCACACCATAACGACAGGACAAGGGCTCGGGCTAGGCTGTGGCTACACCTTC.

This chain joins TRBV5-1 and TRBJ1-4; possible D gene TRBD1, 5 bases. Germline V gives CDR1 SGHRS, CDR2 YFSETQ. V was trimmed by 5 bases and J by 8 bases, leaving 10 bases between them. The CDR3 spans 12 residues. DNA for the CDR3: TGCGCCAGCAGGGGGGGGAAAGAAAAACTGTTTTTT. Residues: CASRGGKEKLFF.

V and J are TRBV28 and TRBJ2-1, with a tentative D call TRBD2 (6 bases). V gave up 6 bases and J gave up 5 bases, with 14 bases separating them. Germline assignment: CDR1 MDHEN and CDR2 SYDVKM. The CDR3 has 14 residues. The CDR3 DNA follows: TGTGCCAGCAGGCCCCGCGGGACTCACAATGAGCAGTTCTTC. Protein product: CASRPRGTHNEQFF.